The entry below gives a single T cell receptor (beta chain) sequence along with its context. The CDR3 runs to 13 residues. Germline CDR1 is SGHRS and CDR2 is YFSETQ. V lost 4 bases and J 4 bases, leaving 11 bases between the germline ends. One Seattle source followed patients from active infection through their disease course. These data originate in a study of blood T cell repertoires in COVID-19. The wider study: Donors in the United States, Italy and Spain gave samples during acute or convalescent COVID-19. In each case, the material was cDNA or gDNA derived from T cells, B-cell-depleted T cells, or PBMCs.

As processed by the authors: Reference gene primer amplification gave nucleated cell count estimates. Libraries were prepared by immunoSEQ multiplex PCR; TCRdb keeps only in-frame clonotypes and omits some of them. That table furnishes V, J and clone size, whereas the DNA furnished D and trimming. This sample has 85,000 to 120,000 clones, with approximately 80% found just once. This receptor was taken from a man at least 80 years old with COVID-19, enrolled during active disease. Sequencing was done on a sample of peripheral blood. J is TRBJ2-5 and V is TRBV5-1, with D possibly being TRBD2 (7 bases). CDR3 residues: CASSTGTTETQYF. In DNA form, the CDR3 reads TGCGCCAGCAGCACAGGGACTACAGAGACCCAGTACTTC.